These T cell receptor beta chains were read from a single sample in a study of identical twins. One entry per CDR3 protein, called by TCRdb with MiXCR from the 5' RACE reads. The data contain 400,000 to 550,000 distinct CDR3 sequences, about 20% of them singletons. These sequences were also reported in another study, on T cells expressing NK-cell markers.

Sequencing was carried out using CD4+ T cells sorted from blood. The receptors originated from a woman between 18 and 30 years old in good health. Each CDR3 is given with its conserved first and last residue.

>TRBJ2-1|TRBV7-3
CASTRGSGNEQFF
>TRBJ1-5|TRBV12-3/TRBV12-4
CASSFRGQPQHF
>TRBJ2-7|TRBV12-3/TRBV12-4
CASSLTSGRIEQYF
>TRBJ2-7|TRBV5-6
CASTGGTYEQYF
>TRBJ1-6|TRBV20-1
CSARADRISPLHF
>TRBJ2-1|TRBV10-3
CAISEPPRSEQFF
>TRBJ1-1|TRBV5-1
CASSQTDNTEAFF
>TRBJ2-1|TRBV7-2
CASSLRVGDEQFF
>TRBJ2-3|TRBV6-5
CASSYSSGDTQYF
>TRBJ1-5|TRBV6-1
CASTRGLRQPQHF
>TRBJ2-5|TRBV6-5
CASSYSPGQGLETQYF
>TRBJ2-7|TRBV4-1
CASSQPGRTGGYEQYF
>TRBJ1-5|TRBV7-8
CASSLGRISNQPQHF
>TRBJ2-3|TRBV7-2
CASSLIGRTDTQYF
>TRBJ2-7|TRBV5-1
CASSWGPSYEQYF
>TRBJ1-2|TRBV7-9
CASTLFLGGDGYTF
>TRBJ2-1|TRBV13
CASFERGNNEQFF
>TRBJ2-7|TRBV6-6
CASSLRDAYEQYF
>TRBJ1-1|TRBV7-9
CASSSQGATEAFF
>TRBJ2-7|TRBV20-1
CSAATGTGGVEQYF
>TRBJ1-2|TRBV29-1
CSARVADYGYTF
>TRBJ2-5|TRBV12-3/TRBV12-4
CASSLSGGPRETQYF
>TRBJ1-4|TRBV10-3
CATTANFNEKLFF
>TRBJ2-7|TRBV7-9
CASSLDGLSEQYF
>TRBJ1-2|TRBV11-2
CASSLTYPNYGYTF
>TRBJ1-2|TRBV29-1
CSGTGFGGYTF